The present T cell receptor (beta chain) was sequenced within a study of glioma-infiltrating T cells after dendritic cell vaccination. Germline CDR1 PRHDT, CDR2 FYEKMQ (reference sequence). There are 15 residues in the CDR3. V was cut by 2 bases and J by 1 base, with 10 bases left in between. TCRB CDR3 was amplified from 2 ug genomic DNA or less. Some clones are missing from TCRdb's copy, which holds only in-frame ones; the method was immunoSEQ multiplex PCR. The top ten clones hold under 7% of a sample with 90,000 to 100,000 clones, around three quarters of them seen once. The starting material was blood, obtained before dendritic cell vaccination. The genes are TRBV13 and TRBJ2-3; D is possibly TRBD1 (5 bases). This sequence originates from a human donor with glioblastoma. The CDR3 DNA is TGTGCCAGCAGCTTATCAGGGTCGGGCACAGATACGCAGTATTTT. Amino acids: CASSLSGSGTDTQYF.